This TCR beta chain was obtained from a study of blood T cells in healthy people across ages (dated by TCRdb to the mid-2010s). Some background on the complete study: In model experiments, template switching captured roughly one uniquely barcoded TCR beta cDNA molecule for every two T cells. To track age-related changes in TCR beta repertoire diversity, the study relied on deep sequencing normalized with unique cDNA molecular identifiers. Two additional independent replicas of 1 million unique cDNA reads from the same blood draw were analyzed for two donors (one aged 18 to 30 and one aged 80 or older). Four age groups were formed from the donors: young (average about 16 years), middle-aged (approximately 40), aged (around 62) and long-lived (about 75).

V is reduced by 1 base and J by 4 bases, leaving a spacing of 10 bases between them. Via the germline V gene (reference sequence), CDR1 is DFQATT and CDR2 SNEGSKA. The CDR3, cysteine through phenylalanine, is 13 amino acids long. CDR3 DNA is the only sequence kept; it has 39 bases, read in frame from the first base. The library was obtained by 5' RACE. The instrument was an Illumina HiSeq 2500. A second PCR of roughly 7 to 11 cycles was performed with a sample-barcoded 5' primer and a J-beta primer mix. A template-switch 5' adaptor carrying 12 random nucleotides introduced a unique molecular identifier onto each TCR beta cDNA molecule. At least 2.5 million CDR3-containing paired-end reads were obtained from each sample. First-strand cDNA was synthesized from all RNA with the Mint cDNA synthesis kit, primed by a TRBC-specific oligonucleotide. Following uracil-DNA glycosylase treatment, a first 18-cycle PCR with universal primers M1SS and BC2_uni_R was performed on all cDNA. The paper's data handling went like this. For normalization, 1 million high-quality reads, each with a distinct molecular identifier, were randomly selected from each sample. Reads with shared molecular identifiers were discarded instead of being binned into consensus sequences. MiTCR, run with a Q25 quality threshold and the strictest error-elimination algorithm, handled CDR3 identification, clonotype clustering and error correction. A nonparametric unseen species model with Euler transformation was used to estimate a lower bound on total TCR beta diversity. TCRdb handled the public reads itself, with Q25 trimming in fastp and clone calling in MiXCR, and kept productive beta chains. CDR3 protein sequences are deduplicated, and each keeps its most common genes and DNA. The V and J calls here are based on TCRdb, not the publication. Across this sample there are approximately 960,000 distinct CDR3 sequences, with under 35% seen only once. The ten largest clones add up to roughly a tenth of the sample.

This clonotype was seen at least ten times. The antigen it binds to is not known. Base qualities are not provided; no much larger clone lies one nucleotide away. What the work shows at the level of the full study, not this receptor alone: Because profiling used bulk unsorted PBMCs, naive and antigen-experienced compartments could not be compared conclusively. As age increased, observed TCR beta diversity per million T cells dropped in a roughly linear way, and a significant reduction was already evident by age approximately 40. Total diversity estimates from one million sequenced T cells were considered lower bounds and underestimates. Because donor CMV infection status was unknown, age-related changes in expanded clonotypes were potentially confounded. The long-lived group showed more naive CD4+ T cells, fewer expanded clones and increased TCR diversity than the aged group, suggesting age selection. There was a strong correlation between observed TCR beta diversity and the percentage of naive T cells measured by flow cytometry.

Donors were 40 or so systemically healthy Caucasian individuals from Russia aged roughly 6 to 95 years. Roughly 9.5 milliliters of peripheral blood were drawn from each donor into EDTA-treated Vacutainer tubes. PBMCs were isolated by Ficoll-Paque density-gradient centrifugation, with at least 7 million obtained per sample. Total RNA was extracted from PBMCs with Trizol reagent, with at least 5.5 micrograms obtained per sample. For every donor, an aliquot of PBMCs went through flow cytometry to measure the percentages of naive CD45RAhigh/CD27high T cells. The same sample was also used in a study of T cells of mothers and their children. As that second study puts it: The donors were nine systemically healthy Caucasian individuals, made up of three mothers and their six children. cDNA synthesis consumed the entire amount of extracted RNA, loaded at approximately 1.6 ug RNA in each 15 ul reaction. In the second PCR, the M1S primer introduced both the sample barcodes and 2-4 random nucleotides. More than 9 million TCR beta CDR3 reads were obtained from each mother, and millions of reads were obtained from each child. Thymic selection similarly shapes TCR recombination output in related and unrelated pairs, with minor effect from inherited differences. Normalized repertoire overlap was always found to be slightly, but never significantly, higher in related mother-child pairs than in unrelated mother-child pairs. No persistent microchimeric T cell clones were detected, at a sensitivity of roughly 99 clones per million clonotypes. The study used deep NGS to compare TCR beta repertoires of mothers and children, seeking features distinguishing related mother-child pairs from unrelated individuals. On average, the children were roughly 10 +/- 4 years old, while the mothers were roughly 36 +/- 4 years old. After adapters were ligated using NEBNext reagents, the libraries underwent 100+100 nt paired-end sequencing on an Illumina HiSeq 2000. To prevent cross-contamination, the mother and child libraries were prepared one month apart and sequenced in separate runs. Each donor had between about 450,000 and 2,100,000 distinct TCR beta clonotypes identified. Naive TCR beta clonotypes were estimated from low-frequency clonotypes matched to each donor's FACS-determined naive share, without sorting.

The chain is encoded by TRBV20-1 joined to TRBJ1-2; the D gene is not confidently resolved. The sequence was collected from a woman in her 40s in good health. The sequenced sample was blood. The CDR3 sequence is CSARVQSLYGYTF. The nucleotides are TGCAGTGCTAGAGTCCAGAGCCTCTATGGCTACACCTTC.